This entry features one TCR beta chain sequence. Its antigen is currently not known. No base qualities exist here, and no much larger clone lies one base off it. Amplification of TCR beta CDR3 regions was carried out from RNA transcripts. For the first round of RT-PCR on the TCR CDR3, the HTBI primer set was used together with the Qiagen OneStep RT-PCR kit. The libraries were constructed in a second round of multiplex PCR and then size-selected and purified. Sequencing of the libraries was done on an Illumina HiSeq2000 using paired-end 100 bp reads. On the authors' methods: Raw data were processed with SOAPnuke, discarding reads with adapters, uncalled bases, mean Phred below 15, or no exact constant-primer or identifier match. COPE v1.2.5 was used to merge the high-quality paired reads, and each unique nucleotide sequence was defined as a clonotype. MiTCR v1.1 was used to align the clonotypes against IMGT TRBV, TRBD and TRBJ reference segments. Analysis was restricted to V-J combinations with a frequency above 0.0001, which covered 99.2% of repertoires. The TCS score was defined as F50 (clonal expansion) divided by E x V (chaos), with BLOSUM62-based TCRdist calculated between CDR3 peptides within each V-J. Welch's t-statistics and random forest reduced roughly 530 V-J features to 10 to 15, which were used in a naive Bayes classifier (R e1071). TCRdb trimmed the raw reads at Q25, called clones with MiXCR and kept productive beta chains. For every CDR3 protein sequence, its rows merge into one entry that carries the most common genes and DNA. These V and J calls originate from TCRdb's pipeline instead of the authors' own analysis. The sample profile shows around 290,000 distinct CDR3 sequences; less than 15% of them were found once. The top ten constitute approximately 7.8% of the sample.

The record originates from a study of T cells in Graves' hyperthyroidism and ophthalmopathy (dated by TCRdb to the late 2010s). For context, the study as a whole: Peripheral blood was sampled at the time of initial diagnosis, prior to any treatment. To identify distinguishing TCR V-J signatures, a discovery cohort of about 100 patients was used, comprising some 45 with Graves' ophthalmopathy and around 57 with stable Graves' hyperthyroidism. An independent validation cohort of under 20 hyperthyroidism patients and 17 patients who later progressed to ophthalmopathy tested prospective prediction of ophthalmopathy. The approximately 90 discovery patients were divided at random into training and test sets in a 7:3 ratio. The study also compared thyroid tissue and blood T-cell repertoires from more than five Graves' hyperthyroidism patients. After blood sampling, hyperthyroidism patients were treated with methimazole at a starting dose of 30 mg daily, and ophthalmopathy patients were treated with high-dose intravenous methylprednisolone. TCR Vbeta CDR3 sequencing of some 140 peripheral blood samples (fewer than 45 ophthalmopathy, 75 to 80 hyperthyroidism and roughly 17 progressor patients) is reported in the paper.

The paper's findings and limits, for the study overall: In validation, progression to ophthalmopathy was predicted by the model with more than 65% sensitivity and approximately 78% specificity, a median of about 6.8 months before onset. Sample size was not statistically predetermined, and investigators were not blinded to group allocation. Most expanded thyroid clonotypes (frequency above 0.001) were also found in blood, which suggests that blood repertoires may mirror thyroid immune responses. Ophthalmopathy was separated from stable hyperthyroidism by a 13 V-J signature model, with around 90% sensitivity and around 81% specificity obtained in cross-validation and 80%/75% obtained in testing.

The CDR3 goes from the cysteine to the phenylalanine over 11 residues. Only CDR3 DNA remains: 33 bases, in frame from the first base. V ends up 10 bases short and J 9 bases short, with an unmatched junction base count of 7. CDR1 MDHEN and CDR2 SYDVKM are derived from the germline V gene. Hyperthyroidism patients were newly diagnosed, with disease duration under 2 months, and aged 18 to 65 years. Any patient with an uncontrolled infection, another autoimmune disease, pregnancy or lactation was excluded. Diagnoses were established on the basis of clinical symptoms, serum thyroxine and TRAb, thyroid ultrasound, and orbital computed tomography. For progressor patients, blood was drawn at the first diagnosis of hyperthyroidism, before any ophthalmopathy symptoms had appeared. Ficoll-Paque density gradient centrifugation was used to isolate PBMCs from 9.5 to 10 ml of fresh peripheral blood. Progressor patients were first diagnosed with Graves' hyperthyroidism and then developed ophthalmopathy during follow-up. Trizol reagent was used to extract total RNA, and RNA quality was then checked on an Agilent 2100 Bioanalyzer.

The source of this sequence is a woman younger than 45 with Graves' hyperthyroidism that later progressed to Graves' ophthalmopathy. The chain uses TRBV28 and TRBJ1-2, with TRBD1 identical over 8 junction bases. The sample consisted of blood. CDR3 protein: CANRDRRSYTF. At the DNA level, the sequence is TGTGCCAACAGGGACAGGAGGAGCTACACCTTC.